This T cell receptor (beta chain) was documented in a study of T cells after yellow fever vaccination. Study-level results: Among all clonotypes, a small share was observed in both CD4 and CD8 compartments. Reappearance after the booster was observed for most primary-vaccination clones (roughly 97% CD4, about 91% CD8). There was a possibility that FACS-sorted repertoires contained abundant clonotypes contaminating from the bulk population.

Notes on this clonotype: The antigen remains unidentified.

Researchers made TCR cDNA using 5'RACE template switching, and this step added a universal primer site and UMIs. Via MiXCR, TCRdb re-called the 5' RACE reads, giving one row per CDR3 protein. The data contain some 160,000 distinct CDR3 sequences, roughly 8.8% of them singletons. J lost 3 bases, V lost 5 bases, and 11 bases had no gene match. Germline values: CDR1 MNHEY, CDR2 SMNVEV (reference sequence). The CDR3 consists of 16 residues. The chain is built from TRBV27 and TRBJ1-1, with 8 positions matching TRBD1. The receptor was derived from a man between 18 and 35 years old who received the YFV17D yellow fever vaccine. Material: CD8+ T cells sorted from PBMCs, obtained 45 days after the yellow fever booster vaccination. Here the CDR3 reads CASSPWTGRGDTEAFF. In DNA form, the CDR3 reads TGTGCCAGCAGTCCTTGGACAGGGCGGGGGGACACTGAAGCTTTCTTT.